The clone carrying this T cell receptor beta chain has only one observation. The antigen is unknown. These data originate in a study of regulatory T cells in long-lasting Graves disease. General study findings and limits: Patients with persistent disease showed a bias toward TRBV28, TRBJ1-2 and TRBJ2-5.

Through Arm-PCR of CDR3 regions and iRepertoire HTBI primers, TCR beta libraries were built. TCRdb analysed the multiplex PCR reads with MiXCR anew, one entry per CDR3 protein. In the table there are 500,000 or so distinct CDR3 sequences, more than 15% of which are singletons. Stated time point: newly diagnosed GD, antithyroid drugs for less than 3 months. TCR sequences were obtained from RNA taken from PBMCs. Graves' disease diagnosis followed American Thyroid Association guidelines. The germline gives CDR1 MDHEN, CDR2 SYDVKM. The J segment lost 2 bases and the V segment lost 4 bases, leaving 8 bases of the junction unmatched. The CDR3 is made up of 16 amino acids. The same data also contributed to another study, on T cells in Graves' hyperthyroidism and ophthalmopathy. That study adds: Patients showing uncontrolled infection, other autoimmune disease, pregnancy or lactation were ineligible. Primed by the HTBI set, a first-round RT-PCR was run on the TCR CDR3.

Sequenced here: peripheral blood mononuclear cells (PBMCs), sampled at new diagnosis, from a patient treated with antithyroid drugs. The chain links TRBV28 to TRBJ2-3, with 8 bases identical to TRBD1. This receptor was identified in a woman in her forties or fifties with Graves disease. The CDR3 DNA reads as TGTGCCAGCAGTTCCGGACAGGGACTCTTCACAGATACGCAGTATTTT. It translates to CASSSGQGLFTDTQYF.